Below, 22 T cell receptor beta chains from the same sample are listed, as sequenced in a study of T-cell reconstitution after alpha-beta-depleted transplantation in children. Molecular barcoding with unique molecular identifiers was used for the TCRbeta library. TCRdb reprocessed the PCR reads with MiXCR, giving one entry per CDR3 protein. The sample lists about 600,000 distinct CDR3 sequences, roughly a tenth occurring once. The sample was PBMCs from the stem cell graft donor, taken from the stem cell graft. These TCRs come from a human donor who donated a stem cell graft to a child with acute myeloid leukemia.

The chain links TRBV20-1 to TRBJ2-1; the match to TRBD1 covers 7 bases. Losses at the gene ends were 3 bases for V and 6 bases for J; bases not matched to a gene: 8. The CDR3 loop spans 14 amino acids. CDR1 and CDR2 (germline): DFQATT, SNEGSKA (reference sequence). CDR3 sequence (DNA): TGCAGTGCTAGTAGGGACAGCGTTCCCAATGAGCAGTTCTTC. This translates into CSASRDSVPNEQFF.

This clonotype has a count of ten or more. The chain recombines TRBV11-2 with TRBJ2-3; 13 bases match TRBD2. The V segment lost 2 bases and the J segment 11 bases; nucleotides outside the gene matches: 4. The CDR3 is made up of 14 amino acids. Per germline, CDR1 SGHAT and CDR2 FQNNGV. Written as DNA, the CDR3 is TGTGCCAGCAGCTTACCACTAGCGGGAGGGGAGCAGTATTTT. Translation gives CASSLPLAGGEQYF. The variable domain in full, completed from reference TRBV11-2 and TRBJ2-3, reads EAGVAQSPRYKIIEKRQSVAFWCNPISGHATLYWYQQILGQGPKLLIQFQNNGVVDDSQLPKDRFSAERLKGVDSTLKIQPAKLEDSAVYLCASSLPLAGGEQYFGPGTRLTVL.

This sequence joins TRBV18 and TRBJ2-4; D is undetermined. The V and J ends lost 4 bases and 0 bases respectively, with 13 bases between them. The germline CDR1 and CDR2 sequences are KGHSH and LQKENI. The CDR3 covers 16 residues. The CDR3: CASSRPVSEAKNIQYF. The CDR3 DNA follows: TGTGCCAGCTCACGTCCGGTATCAGAAGCCAAAAACATTCAGTACTTC.

This clonotype has just a few counts. This chain joins TRBV4-2 and TRBJ2-1; 12 bases match TRBD2. V lost 6 bases, J lost 4 bases, and 7 bases stayed unmatched. Germline V gene sequence: CDR1 LGHNA, CDR2 YNFKEQ. This CDR3 is 16 amino acids long. The CDR3 reads CASRPSGRDLYNEQFF. As DNA, the CDR3 is TGTGCCAGCAGACCTAGCGGGAGGGACCTATACAATGAGCAGTTCTTC.

This clonotype was recorded a few times. The germline gene is not matched at one end of the junction; a read error may be the cause. This chain links TRBV20-1 with TRBJ2-7; 7 bases are a match to TRBD2. The V gene's germline CDR1 is DFQATT and CDR2 SNEGSKA (reference sequence). The CDR3 extends over 17 amino acids. DNA for the CDR3: TGCTGTGCTAGACCCCTTGCGGGGCGGGAGAAAGGCTACGAGCAGTACTTC. Protein: CCARPLAGREKGYEQYF.

This clonotype came up many times. The V call is TRBV4-2, the J call TRBJ2-5, with 7 bases lining up with TRBD2. The germline V gene has CDR1 LGHNA and CDR2 YNFKEQ. The ends lost 0 bases at V and 4 bases at J; junction bases unmatched: 2. The CDR3 runs 14 residues. CDR3 protein: CASSQESGGETQYF. The CDR3, as DNA: TGTGCCAGCAGCCAAGAATCGGGAGGAGAGACCCAGTACTTC.

Only one count was recorded for this clonotype. A read error may explain this, as a much larger clone is one base away. The CDR3 end shows no conserved phenylalanine or tryptophan, and so a read error is likely. CDR3 nucleotide sequence: TGTGCCAGCAGTTCCAAGGGGGCGGCATCCTACAATGAGCAGTTCTTG. Encoded protein: CASSSKGAASYNEQFL. This chain links TRBV28 with TRBJ2-1, with 7 nucleotides matching TRBD1. This CDR3 has 16 residues. The germline V gene encodes CDR1 MDHEN and CDR2 SYDVKM. The ends lost 4 bases at V and 1 base at J; junction bases unmatched: 7.

This clonotype was detected many times. CDR3 loop: CSVDSYGDYGYTF. In DNA, the CDR3 is TGCAGCGTTGATTCATACGGGGATTATGGCTACACCTTC. The chain carries TRBV29-1 and TRBJ1-2; D is unresolved. V was shortened by 3 bases and J by 5 bases, with 13 bases between the two germline ends. The CDR3 spans 13 residues. Germline V lookup: CDR1 SQVTM, CDR2 ANQGSEA.

The rearrangement joins TRBV6-1 to TRBJ2-5; 8 bases align to TRBD1. The junction had 7 bases not matched to a gene; V was cut back by 6 bases and J by 4 bases. The CDR3 has 14 amino acids. The germline V gene encodes CDR1 MNHNS and CDR2 SASEGT. This CDR3 is CASRLDRVIETQYF. CDR3 nucleotide sequence: TGTGCCAGCAGGCTGGACAGGGTCATAGAGACCCAGTACTTC.

The chain joins TRBV29-1 to TRBJ1-5, with D uncertain. Between the trimmed V and J ends, which lost 4 bases and 3 bases, there was a span of 7 bases. CDR3 length: 12 amino acids. Germline V gene data show CDR1 as SQVTM and CDR2 as ANQGSEA. This CDR3 is CSVGALNQPQHF. CDR3 nucleotides: TGCAGCGTTGGGGCCCTCAATCAGCCCCAGCATTTT.

This clonotype was detected many times. For the CDR3, the DNA is TGCAGCGGGGGAGGGGGAAACAATGAGCAGTTCTTC. Protein sequence: CSGGGGNNEQFF. The V gene is TRBV29-1, the J gene TRBJ2-1; D possibly corresponds to TRBD2 (7 bases). The CDR3 totals 12 residues. CDR1 and CDR2 (germline): SQVTM, ANQGSEA. Between the trimmed V and J ends, which lost 7 bases and 5 bases, there was a span of 12 bases.

The chain joins TRBV9 to TRBJ2-1, with TRBD2 matching 10 bases. The CDR3 runs 16 residues. Germline lookup yields CDR1 SGDLS and CDR2 YYNGEE. V shed 4 bases and J 5 bases; nucleotides not matched to a gene: 9. The CDR3 DNA reads as TGTGCCAGCAGCCCCCACGGCGGACTAGCGGACAATGAGCAGTTCTTC. Translated: CASSPHGGLADNEQFF.

This clonotype has more than one count but fewer than ten. V usage is TRBV9 and J usage is TRBJ1-2; 9 nucleotides align to TRBD1. The CDR3 length is 13 residues. Germline V gives CDR1 SGDLS, CDR2 YYNGEE. V trimming: 0 bases; J trimming: 10 bases; junction bases outside the gene matches: 4. The CDR3 coding sequence is TGTGCCAGCAGCGTAGCGGGACAGGGATCCTACACCTTC. Protein: CASSVAGQGSYTF.

V is TRBV29-1 and J is TRBJ2-2, with D possibly TRBD1 on 5 matching bases. Germline CDR1 reads SQVTM; CDR2 reads ANQGSEA. With 6 bases removed from V and 3 bases from J, the gap between germline ends came to 17 bases. This CDR3 is 15 amino acids long. In DNA, the CDR3 is TGCAGCGTCACCCTGGGCTTGACAGACACCGGGGAGCTGTTTTTT. This gives the protein CSVTLGLTDTGELFF.

The table lists this clonotype with a few counts. V usage is TRBV3-1 and J usage is TRBJ1-2; 8 nucleotides line up with TRBD1. This CDR3 comprises 14 residues. Germline loops: CDR1 LGHDT, CDR2 YNNKEL (reference sequence). Germline trimming cut 1 base from V and 8 bases from J; bases unmatched to any gene: 6. The CDR3 region is CASSQGQGALGYTF. The DNA of the CDR3 is TGTGCCAGCAGCCAAGGGCAGGGGGCCCTCGGCTACACCTTC.

This clonotype was recorded only once. The junction does not match germline at one end; this may be a read error. This rearrangement joins TRBV7-2 to TRBJ2-5; 8 bases agree with TRBD2. The length of the CDR3 is 16 residues. Germline V gene sequence: CDR1 SGHTA, CDR2 FQGNSA. CDR3 residues: CASSRGLAGPQGTQYF. In DNA form, the CDR3 reads TGTGCCAGCAGCAGAGGCTTAGCGGGGCCCCAAGGGACCCAGTACTTC.

This clonotype was detected many times. The V and J genes are TRBV7-8 and TRBJ2-1, with TRBD2 matching over 9 bases. There are 15 residues in the CDR3. The germline V gene has CDR1 SGHVS and CDR2 FQNEAQ. Trimming took 7 bases from V and 6 from J; bases not matched to a gene: 10. The CDR3 protein is CASKIGLAGPNEQFF. The CDR3 DNA reads as TGTGCCAGCAAAATTGGCCTAGCGGGGCCCAATGAGCAGTTCTTC.

This clonotype was seen only a few times. This chain uses TRBV4-3 with TRBJ2-5; TRBD1 matches 9 bases. The length of the CDR3 is 16 residues. V dropped 2 bases and J dropped 2; count of bases not matched to a gene: 6. The V gene's germline CDR1 is LGHNA and CDR2 YSLEER. CDR3 sequence: CASSQNGQGFQETQYF. DNA of the CDR3: TGCGCCAGCAGCCAAAATGGACAGGGGTTTCAAGAGACCCAGTACTTC.

Many counts were recorded for this clonotype. The chain recombines TRBV12-3 or TRBV12-4 with TRBJ2-1; 9 positions match TRBD2. This CDR3 has 11 amino acids. The J segment lost 12 bases and the V segment lost 7 bases, leaving 4 bases of the junction unmatched. CDR3 region: CASIIAGAQFF. As DNA, the CDR3 is TGTGCCAGCATTATAGCGGGAGCGCAGTTCTTC.

There are many counts of this clonotype. The chain is built from TRBV7-2 and TRBJ1-4; TRBD1 might be the D (6 bases). The CDR3 covers 14 residues. V was clipped by 4 bases and J by 10 bases, with 16 bases between them. CDR1 is SGHTA, CDR2 FQGNSA, per germline. This CDR3 is CASSSGDSRGKLFF. In DNA, the CDR3 is TGTGCCAGCAGCTCAGGGGACTCCAGGGGAAAACTGTTTTTT.

The chain is built from TRBV20-1 and TRBJ1-4, with D possibly matching TRBD1 (6 bases). Deletions cut 5 bases from V and 3 bases from J, with 10 bases between. The germline CDR1 and CDR2 sequences are DFQATT and SNEGSKA (reference sequence). The CDR3 consists of 13 residues. The DNA for the CDR3 is TGCAGTGCTGGAGGGGGGGCTAATGAAAAACTGTTTTTT. It encodes CSAGGGANEKLFF.

The rearrangement links TRBV7-9 to TRBJ2-5; D unclear. Trimming cost V 1 base and J 7 bases, with 10 bases left between them. CDR1 and CDR2 from the germline V gene are SEHNR and FQNEAQ (reference sequence). CDR3 length equals 13 residues. For the CDR3, the DNA is TGTGCCAGCAGCTTAGATACAGCCCTGACCCAGTACTTC. Translated: CASSLDTALTQYF.